Presented here are 19 T cell receptor beta chains from one specimen sequenced in a study of cytomegalovirus exposure and HLA in healthy donors. In the PCR, 60 Vbeta and 13 Jbeta primers were used. TCRdb's table, derived via immunoSEQ multiplex PCR, lists solely in-frame clones and lacks some. This table holds over 130,000 clones, 79% found once. Sequences were obtained from PBMCs. These receptors all stem from a man aged 50 to 59 in good health and CMV-seropositive.

The chain couples TRBV2 to TRBJ2-5, with 12 bases lining up with TRBD2. This CDR3 has 14 residues. Germline CDR1 and CDR2: SNHLY and FYNNEI. The J segment lost 5 bases and the V segment lost 5 bases, leaving 3 bases of the junction unmatched. The CDR3 sequence: CASSQTSGRETQYF. CDR3 nucleotides: TGTGCCAGCAGTCAAACTAGCGGGAGGGAGACCCAGTACTTC.

The genes are TRBV19 and TRBJ2-1, with TRBD1 matching over 7 bases. The CDR3 spans 19 residues. CDR1 is LNHDA and CDR2 is SQIVND in the germline V gene (reference sequence). V dropped 9 bases and J dropped 0; count of bases not matched to a gene: 20. CDR3 coding DNA: TGTGCCAGACCCAATCGCCGGGACAGCCCCGCGGGCTCCTACAATGAGCAGTTCTTC. Protein product: CARPNRRDSPAGSYNEQFF.

The chain recombines TRBV11-1 with TRBJ1-1; a weak D match, TRBD1 (5 bases). The V gene lost 4 bases and the J gene lost 4 bases, with 10 bases spanning the gap. The CDR3 has 13 residues. The germline gives CDR1 SGHAT, CDR2 FQDESV (reference sequence). In nucleotides, the CDR3 is TGTGCCAGCAGCTCCAGGGTATCCACTGAAGCTTTCTTT. Translation gives CASSSRVSTEAFF.

The chain couples TRBV19 to TRBJ1-3, with TRBD1 matching over 9 bases. Germline values: CDR1 LNHDA, CDR2 SQIVND (reference sequence). V trimming: 4 bases; J trimming: 0 bases; junction bases outside the gene matches: 4. CDR3 length: 16 residues. The CDR3 DNA reads TGTGCCAGTAGTAGAACAGGGGGCAACTCTGGAAACACCATATATTTT. This gives the protein CASSRTGGNSGNTIYF.

The chain's CDR3 is CASSYRDGGEETQYF. Written as DNA, the CDR3 is TGTGCCAGCAGTTACCGAGATGGAGGGGAAGAGACCCAGTACTTC. This chain connects TRBV6-6 to TRBJ2-5; possible D gene TRBD2, 6 bases. CDR3 length equals 15 residues. Per the germline V gene, CDR1 is MNHNY and CDR2 is SVGAGI (reference sequence). V lost 2 bases and J lost 3, with 13 bases in between.

The gene calls are TRBV28 and TRBJ1-5, with D perhaps TRBD1 (6 bases). This CDR3 has 16 residues. Germline assignment: CDR1 MDHEN and CDR2 SYDVKM. V dropped 2 bases and J dropped 0 bases, with 11 bases sitting between them. CDR3: CASSLDPGASNQPQHF. For the CDR3, the DNA is TGTGCCAGCAGTTTAGACCCAGGGGCTAGCAATCAGCCCCAGCATTTT.

The chain uses TRBV2 and TRBJ2-6, with D maybe TRBD1 (6 bases). The V gene's germline CDR1 is SNHLY and CDR2 FYNNEI. The CDR3 has 16 residues. With 1 base removed from V and 2 bases from J, the gap between germline ends came to 9 bases. CDR3 amino acids: CASSEDRDAGANVLTF. In DNA, the CDR3 is TGTGCCAGCAGTGAAGACAGGGACGCTGGGGCCAACGTCCTGACTTTC.

The V and J genes are TRBV5-6 and TRBJ1-5; 8 positions match TRBD1. CDR3 length: 15 residues. J gave up 7 bases and V 4 bases, and 10 bases lay outside the gene matches. The germline CDR1 and CDR2 sequences are SGHDT and YYEEEE. DNA for the CDR3: TGTGCCAGCAGCCCGAACACAGGGGGTGGACAGCCCCAGCATTTT. This gives the protein CASSPNTGGGQPQHF.

The chain links TRBV5-8 to TRBJ2-6; TRBD2 aligns across 8 bases. Germline CDR1 is SGHTS and CDR2 is YDEGEE. The V segment lost 6 bases and the J segment 1 base; nucleotides outside the gene matches: 12. This CDR3 is 18 amino acids long. The CDR3 DNA reads as TGTGCCAGCAAGCTCTGGCTAGCGGGCGATTCTGGGGCCAACGTCCTGACTTTC. Protein product: CASKLWLAGDSGANVLTF.

This clone came up once. V usage is TRBV5-4 and J usage is TRBJ2-4; D possibly corresponds to TRBD2 (6 bases). The V gene lost 4 bases and the J gene lost 8 bases, with 16 bases spanning the gap. The germline CDR1 and CDR2 sequences are SGHNT and YYREEE (reference sequence). The CDR3 runs to 14 residues. The CDR3 nucleotides are TGTGCCAGCAGCAGTTCGGGAGCCGAGCACATTCAGTACTTC. This gives the protein CASSSSGAEHIQYF.

The chain has TRBV6-1 and TRBJ2-1; D possibly corresponds to TRBD2 (5 bases). CDR1 is MNHNS and CDR2 is SASEGT in the germline V gene. Trimming shortened V by 1 base and J by 6 bases, and 13 bases separated the two germline ends. The CDR3 length is 15 residues. CDR3 in DNA: TGTGCCAGCAGTGAAGTATTTGTCAGCGGCAATGAGCAGTTCTTC. Translating it yields CASSEVFVSGNEQFF.

This rearrangement joins TRBV6-1 to TRBJ2-7; no clear D gene. Germline CDR1 and CDR2: MNHNS and SASEGT. V was trimmed by 2 bases and J by 3 bases, leaving 8 bases between them. The CDR3 spans 13 residues. The CDR3 loop reads CASSERQIYEQYF. CDR3 coding DNA: TGTGCCAGCAGTGAACGACAAATCTACGAGCAGTACTTC.

This chain connects TRBV21-1 to TRBJ1-5; the D segment call TRBD1 is taken from the table without a DNA check. TRBV21-1 is a listed pseudogene. CDR3 size: 16 residues. The chain's CDR3 is CASSHMRRYSNQPQHF. In DNA form, the CDR3 reads TGTGCCAGCAGCCATATGCGCAGGTATAGCAATCAGCCCCAGCATTTT.

V and J are TRBV10-1 and TRBJ1-5; possibly TRBD1 for D (5 bases). The germline V gene has CDR1 WNHNN and CDR2 SYGVQD (reference sequence). This CDR3 has 15 residues. V lost 7 bases, J lost 5 bases, and 18 bases lay in between. CDR3 DNA: TGCGCCAGCAATGGTCGCAGGGTCGGGTATCAGCCCCAGCATTTT. This translates into CASNGRRVGYQPQHF.

This clone was detected only a few times. The genes are TRBV9 and TRBJ1-2; a weak D match, TRBD1 (5 bases). Trimming stripped 0 bases from V and 3 bases from J, with 15 bases between. CDR1 and CDR2 (germline): SGDLS, YYNGEE. The CDR3 sequence is 16 residues long. CDR3 nucleotide sequence: TGTGCCAGCAGCGTAGGTGAGGCGGGGGGACACTATGGCTACACCTTC. Residues: CASSVGEAGGHYGYTF.

V and J are TRBV6-6 and TRBJ2-7, with a tentative D call TRBD1 (5 bases). V was shortened by 8 bases and J by 7 bases, with 15 bases between the two germline ends. The CDR3 totals 12 residues. Germline lookup yields CDR1 MNHNY and CDR2 SVGAGI (reference sequence). Here the CDR3 reads CASGQPYQEQYF. The CDR3 DNA reads TGTGCCAGCGGACAACCTTACCAGGAGCAGTACTTC.

In DNA, the CDR3 is TGCGCCAGCAGCTTATGGGTACAACGGGATGAGCAGTTCTTC. Residues: CASSLWVQRDEQFF. V is TRBV5-1 and J is TRBJ2-1, with no clear D. The V and J ends lost 2 bases and 8 bases respectively, with 14 bases between them. Germline CDR1 SGHRS, CDR2 YFSETQ. The CDR3 has 14 residues.

This chain uses TRBV10-3 with TRBJ2-1, with D uncertain. This CDR3 comprises 15 residues. Trimming took 4 bases from V and 3 from J, leaving 13 bases between them. The germline CDR1 and CDR2 sequences are ENHRY and SYGVKD. The CDR3: CAISGASFGYNEQFF. DNA for the CDR3: TGTGCCATCAGTGGAGCCTCATTCGGCTACAATGAGCAGTTCTTC.

A few counts support this clone. V usage is TRBV27 and J usage is TRBJ2-7; 8 nucleotides match TRBD2. This CDR3 contains 14 residues. Germline CDR1 is MNHEY and CDR2 is SMNVEV (reference sequence). Trimming at V came to 6 bases and at J to 3 bases, leaving 7 bases not matched to a gene. The CDR3 loop reads CASRSTSVVYEQYF. The CDR3 bases are TGTGCCAGCAGATCGACTAGCGTTGTCTACGAGCAGTACTTC.